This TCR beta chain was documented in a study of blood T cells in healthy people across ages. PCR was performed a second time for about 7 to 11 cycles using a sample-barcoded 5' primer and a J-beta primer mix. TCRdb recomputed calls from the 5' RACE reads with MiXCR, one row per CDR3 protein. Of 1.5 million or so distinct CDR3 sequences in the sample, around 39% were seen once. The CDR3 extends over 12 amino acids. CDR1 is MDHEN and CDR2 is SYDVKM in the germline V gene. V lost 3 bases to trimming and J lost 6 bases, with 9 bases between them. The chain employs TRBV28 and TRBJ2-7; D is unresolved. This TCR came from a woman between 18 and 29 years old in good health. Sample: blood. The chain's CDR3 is CASSFRGIEQYF. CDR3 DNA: TGTGCCAGCAGTTTTCGAGGAATCGAGCAGTACTTC.